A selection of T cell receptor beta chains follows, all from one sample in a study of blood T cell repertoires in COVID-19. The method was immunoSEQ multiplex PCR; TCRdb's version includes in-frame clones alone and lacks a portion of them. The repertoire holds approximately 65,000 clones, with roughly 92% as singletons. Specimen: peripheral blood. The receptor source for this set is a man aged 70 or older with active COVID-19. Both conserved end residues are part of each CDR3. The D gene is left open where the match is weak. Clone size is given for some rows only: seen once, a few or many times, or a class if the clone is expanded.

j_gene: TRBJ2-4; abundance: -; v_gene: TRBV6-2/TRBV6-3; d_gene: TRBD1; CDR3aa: CASSYPWTGPPILKNIQYF; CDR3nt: TGTGCCAGCAGTTACCCGTGGACAGGACCACCCATTTTAAAAAACATTCAGTACTTC
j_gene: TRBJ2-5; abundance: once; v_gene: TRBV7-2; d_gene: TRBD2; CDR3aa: CASSLAGVAGAVQETQYF; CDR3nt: TGTGCCAGCAGCTTAGCGGGGGTAGCGGGGGCCGTCCAAGAGACCCAGTACTTC
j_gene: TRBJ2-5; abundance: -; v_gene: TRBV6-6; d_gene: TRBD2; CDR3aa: CASTGLAGGGTQYF; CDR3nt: TGTGCCAGCACCGGACTAGCGGGGGGTGGGACCCAGTACTTC
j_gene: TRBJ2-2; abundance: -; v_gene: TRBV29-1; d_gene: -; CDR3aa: CSVEGARTGELFF; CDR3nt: TGCAGCGTTGAGGGGGCCCGGACCGGGGAGCTGTTTTTT
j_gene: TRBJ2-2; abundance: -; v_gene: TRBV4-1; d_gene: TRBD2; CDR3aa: CASSERTSGGAANTGELFF; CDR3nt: TGCGCCAGCAGCGAAAGAACTAGCGGGGGTGCCGCGAACACCGGGGAGCTGTTTTTT
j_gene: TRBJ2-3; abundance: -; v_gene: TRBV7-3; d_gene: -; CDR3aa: CASSLTGPDTQYF; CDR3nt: TGTGCCAGCAGCTTAACTGGGCCAGATACGCAGTATTTT
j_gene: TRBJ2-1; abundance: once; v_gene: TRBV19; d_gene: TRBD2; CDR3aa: CASSIGSGGGNEQFF; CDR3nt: TGTGCCAGTAGTATAGGTAGCGGGGGCGGCAATGAGCAGTTCTTC
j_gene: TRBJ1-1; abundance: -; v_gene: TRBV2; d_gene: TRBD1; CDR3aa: CASSVQGQGTEAFF; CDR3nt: TGTGCCAGCAGTGTTCAGGGACAGGGTACTGAAGCTTTCTTT
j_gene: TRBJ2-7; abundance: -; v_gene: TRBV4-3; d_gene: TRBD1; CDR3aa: CASSQRTGREQYF; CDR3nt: TGCGCCAGCAGCCAGAGGACAGGGCGCGAGCAGTACTTC
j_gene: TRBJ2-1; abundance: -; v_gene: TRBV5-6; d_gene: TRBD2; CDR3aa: CASSLLAGGPGNEQFF; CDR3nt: TGTGCCAGCAGCTTGCTAGCGGGGGGGCCTGGCAATGAGCAGTTCTTC
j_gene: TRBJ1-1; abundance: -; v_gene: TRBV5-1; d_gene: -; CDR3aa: CASSSGEVLTEAFF; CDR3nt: TGCGCCAGCAGCTCCGGGGAGGTCTTGACTGAAGCTTTCTTT
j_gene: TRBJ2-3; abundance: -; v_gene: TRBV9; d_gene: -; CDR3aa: CASSARTGGTTSTDTQYF; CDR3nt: TGTGCCAGCAGCGCAAGAACTGGGGGGACGACTAGCACAGATACGCAGTATTTT
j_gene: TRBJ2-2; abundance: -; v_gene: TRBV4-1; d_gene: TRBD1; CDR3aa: CASSHRQGGMNTGELFF; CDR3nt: TGCGCCAGCAGCCACCGACAGGGTGGAATGAACACCGGGGAGCTGTTTTTT
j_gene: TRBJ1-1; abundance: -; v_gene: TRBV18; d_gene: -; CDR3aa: CASSPKGSTEAFF; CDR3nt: TGTGCCAGCTCACCAAAGGGGTCCACTGAAGCTTTCTTT
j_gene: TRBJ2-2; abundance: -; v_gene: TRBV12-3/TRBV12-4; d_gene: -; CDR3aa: CASSPSYTGELFF; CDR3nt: TGTGCCAGCAGTCCCTCCTACACCGGGGAGCTGTTTTTT
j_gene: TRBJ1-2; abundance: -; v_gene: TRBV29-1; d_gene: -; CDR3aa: CSVEWWRGYGYTF; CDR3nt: TGCAGCGTTGAATGGTGGAGGGGCTATGGCTACACCTTC
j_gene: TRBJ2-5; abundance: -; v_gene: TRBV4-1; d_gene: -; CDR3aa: CASSGGIETQYF; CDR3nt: TGCGCCAGCAGCGGGGGCATAGAGACCCAGTACTTC
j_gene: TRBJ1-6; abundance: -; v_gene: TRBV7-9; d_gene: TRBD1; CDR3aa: CASSLARTGGSYNSPLHF; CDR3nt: TGTGCCAGCAGCTTAGCAAGGACAGGGGGTTCCTATAATTCACCCCTCCACTTT